This paragraph reports one T cell receptor (beta chain). Germline CDR1 reads DFQATT; CDR2 reads SNEGSKA (reference sequence). The CDR3 is made up of 14 amino acids. Trimming at V came to 3 bases and at J to 8 bases, leaving 10 bases not matched to a gene. The sample comes from a study of blood T cell repertoires in COVID-19. Looking at the study overall: Acute and convalescent COVID-19 specimens originated in the United States, Italy and Spain. PBMCs, B-cell-depleted T cells, or T cells provided the cDNA or gDNA that made up the material.

Only in-frame clones appear in the TCRdb table, and some are missing; sequencing was by immunoSEQ multiplex PCR. This table has approximately 270,000 clones, over 75% appearing once. The V call is TRBV20-1, the J call TRBJ1-2; 9 bases map to TRBD1. This clonotype was sampled from a human donor with COVID-19, enrolled during active disease. The donor label of this sample is uncertain. Sequenced: peripheral blood. CDR3: CSASMWGQGDGYTF. As DNA, the CDR3 is TGCAGTGCTAGTATGTGGGGACAGGGAGACGGCTACACCTTC.